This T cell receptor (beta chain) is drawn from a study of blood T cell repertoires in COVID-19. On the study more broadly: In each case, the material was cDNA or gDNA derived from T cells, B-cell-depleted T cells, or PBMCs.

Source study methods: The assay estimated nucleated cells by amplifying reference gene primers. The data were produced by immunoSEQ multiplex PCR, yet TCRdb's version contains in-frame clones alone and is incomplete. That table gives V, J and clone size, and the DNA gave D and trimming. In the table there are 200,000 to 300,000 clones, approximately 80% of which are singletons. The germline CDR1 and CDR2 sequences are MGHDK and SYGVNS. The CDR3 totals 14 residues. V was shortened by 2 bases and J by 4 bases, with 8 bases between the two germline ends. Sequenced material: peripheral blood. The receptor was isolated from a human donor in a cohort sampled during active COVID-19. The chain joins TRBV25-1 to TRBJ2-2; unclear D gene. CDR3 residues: CASSELFSTGELFF. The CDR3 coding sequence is TGTGCCAGCAGTGAACTGTTCAGCACCGGGGAGCTGTTTTTT.